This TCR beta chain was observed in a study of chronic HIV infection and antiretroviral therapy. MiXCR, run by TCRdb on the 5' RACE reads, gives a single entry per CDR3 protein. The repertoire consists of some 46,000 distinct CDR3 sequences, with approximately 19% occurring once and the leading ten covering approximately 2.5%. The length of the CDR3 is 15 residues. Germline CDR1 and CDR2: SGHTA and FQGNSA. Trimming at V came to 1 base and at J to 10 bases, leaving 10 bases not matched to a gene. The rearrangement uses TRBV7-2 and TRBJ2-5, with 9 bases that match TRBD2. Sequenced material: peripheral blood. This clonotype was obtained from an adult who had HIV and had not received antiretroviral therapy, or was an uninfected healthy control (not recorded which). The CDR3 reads CASSLEVAGAMIQYF. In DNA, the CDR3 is TGTGCCAGCAGCTTAGAAGTAGCGGGAGCTATGATCCAGTACTTC.